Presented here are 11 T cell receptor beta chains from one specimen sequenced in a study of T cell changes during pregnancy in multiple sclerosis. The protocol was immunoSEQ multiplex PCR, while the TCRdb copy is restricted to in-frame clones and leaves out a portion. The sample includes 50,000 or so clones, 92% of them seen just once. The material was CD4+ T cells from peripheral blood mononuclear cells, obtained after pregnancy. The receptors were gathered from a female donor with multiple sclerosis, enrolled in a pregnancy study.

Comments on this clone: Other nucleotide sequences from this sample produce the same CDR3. CDR3 in DNA: TGTGCCAGCAGCCAAGTTGGGCGGGGGGCGGACACTGAAGCTTTCTTT. Translated: CASSQVGRGADTEAFF. The chain carries TRBV4-2 and TRBJ1-1; a possible D gene is TRBD1 (6 bases). The CDR3 runs 16 residues. Deletions cut 1 base from V and 3 bases from J, with 15 bases between. Germline V lookup: CDR1 LGHNA, CDR2 YNFKEQ.

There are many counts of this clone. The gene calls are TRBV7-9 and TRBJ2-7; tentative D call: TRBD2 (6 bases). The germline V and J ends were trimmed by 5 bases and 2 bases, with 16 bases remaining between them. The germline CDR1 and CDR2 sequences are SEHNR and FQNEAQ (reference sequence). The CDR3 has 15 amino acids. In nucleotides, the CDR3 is TGTGCCAGCAGCCGCGGATCCGGCGGGACCTACGAGCAGTACTTC. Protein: CASSRGSGGTYEQYF. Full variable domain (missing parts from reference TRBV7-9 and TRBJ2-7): DTGVSQNPRHKITKRGQNVTFRCDPISEHNRLYWYRQTLGQGPEFLTYFQNEAQLEKSRLLSDRFSAERPKGSFSTLEIQRTEQGDSAMYLCASSRGSGGTYEQYFGPGTRLTVT.

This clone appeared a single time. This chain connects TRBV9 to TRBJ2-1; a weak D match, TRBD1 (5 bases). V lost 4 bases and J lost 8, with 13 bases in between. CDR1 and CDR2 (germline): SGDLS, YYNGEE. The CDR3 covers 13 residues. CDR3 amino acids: CASSITDNYEQFF. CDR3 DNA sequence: TGTGCCAGCAGCATTACGGACAACTATGAGCAGTTCTTC.

CDR3 sequence: CASTAGTRNTGELFF. The CDR3 DNA follows: TGTGCCAGCACCGCCGGGACTAGGAACACCGGGGAGCTGTTTTTT. The genes are TRBV7-2 and TRBJ2-2, with 8 bases that match TRBD2. This CDR3 is built from 15 residues. From germline, CDR1 is SGHTA and CDR2 FQGNSA. V lost 7 bases to trimming and J lost 1 base; unmatched junction nucleotides: 5. Looking up the rest from reference TRBV7-2 and TRBJ2-2 gives the full variable domain: GAGVSQSPSNKVTEKGKDVELRCDPISGHTALYWYRQSLGQGLEFLIYFQGNSAPDKSGLPSDRFSAERTGGSVSTLTIQRTQQEDSAVYLCASTAGTRNTGELFFGEGSRLTVL.

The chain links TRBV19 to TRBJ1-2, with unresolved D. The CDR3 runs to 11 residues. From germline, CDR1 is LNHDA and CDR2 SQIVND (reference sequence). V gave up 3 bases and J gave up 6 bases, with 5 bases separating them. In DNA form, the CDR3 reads TGTGCCAGTAGTATGGGCGATGGCTACACCTTC. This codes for CASSMGDGYTF.

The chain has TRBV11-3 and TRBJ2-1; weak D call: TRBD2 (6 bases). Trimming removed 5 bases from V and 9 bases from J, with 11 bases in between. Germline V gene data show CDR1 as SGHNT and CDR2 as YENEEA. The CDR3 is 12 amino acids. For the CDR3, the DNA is TGTGCCAGCAGCCAATCGACTAGTGAGCAGTTCTTC. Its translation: CASSQSTSEQFF.

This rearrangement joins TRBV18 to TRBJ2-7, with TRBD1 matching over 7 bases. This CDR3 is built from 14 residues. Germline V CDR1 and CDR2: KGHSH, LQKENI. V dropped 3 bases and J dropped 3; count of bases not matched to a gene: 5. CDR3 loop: CASSPGDSIYEQYF. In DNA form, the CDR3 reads TGTGCCAGCTCACCGGGGGACAGCATCTACGAGCAGTACTTC.

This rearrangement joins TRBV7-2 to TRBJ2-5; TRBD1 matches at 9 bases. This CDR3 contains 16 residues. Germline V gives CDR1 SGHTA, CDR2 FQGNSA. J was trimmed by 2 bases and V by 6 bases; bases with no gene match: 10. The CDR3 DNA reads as TGTGCCAGCAGACGAAGAACAGGGGGCTCACAAGAGACCCAGTACTTC. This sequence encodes CASRRRTGGSQETQYF.

The CDR3 here is CSARRPSGQFF. The DNA for the CDR3 is TGCAGTGCTAGACGCCCCAGTGGGCAGTTCTTC. The chain is built from TRBV20-1 and TRBJ2-1; no firm D call. Germline lookup yields CDR1 DFQATT and CDR2 SNEGSKA (reference sequence). CDR3 size: 11 residues. Trimming stripped 2 bases from V and 12 bases from J, with 11 bases between.

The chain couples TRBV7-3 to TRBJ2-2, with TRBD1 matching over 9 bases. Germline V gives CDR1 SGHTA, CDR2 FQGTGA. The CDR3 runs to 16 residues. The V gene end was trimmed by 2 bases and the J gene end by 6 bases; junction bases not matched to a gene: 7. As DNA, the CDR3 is TGTGCCAGCAGCTTATTCGGGACAGGGTTAGCCGGGGAGCTGTTTTTT. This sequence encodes CASSLFGTGLAGELFF.

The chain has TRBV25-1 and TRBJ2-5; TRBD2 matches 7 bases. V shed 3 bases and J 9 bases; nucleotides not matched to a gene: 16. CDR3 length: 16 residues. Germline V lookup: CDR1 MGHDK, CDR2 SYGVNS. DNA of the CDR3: TGTGCCAGCAGTGATTTTCTAGGACCACTGGCGGGGGCCCAGTACTTC. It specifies CASSDFLGPLAGAQYF.